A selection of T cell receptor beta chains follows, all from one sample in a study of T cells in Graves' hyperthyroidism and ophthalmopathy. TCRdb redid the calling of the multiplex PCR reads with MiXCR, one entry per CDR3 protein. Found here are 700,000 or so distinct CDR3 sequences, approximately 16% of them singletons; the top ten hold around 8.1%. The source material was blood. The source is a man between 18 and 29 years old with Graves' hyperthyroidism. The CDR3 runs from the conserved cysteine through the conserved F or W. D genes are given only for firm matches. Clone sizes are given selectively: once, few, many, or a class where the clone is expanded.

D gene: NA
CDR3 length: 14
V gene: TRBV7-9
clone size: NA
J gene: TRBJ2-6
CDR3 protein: CASTNLSGANVLTF
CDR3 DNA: TGTGCCAGCACAAATCTAAGCGGGGCCAACGTCCTGACTTTC

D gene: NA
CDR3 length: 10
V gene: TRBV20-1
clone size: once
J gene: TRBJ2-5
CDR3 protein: CSGTQETQYF
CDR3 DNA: TGCAGCGGGACCCAAGAGACCCAGTACTTC

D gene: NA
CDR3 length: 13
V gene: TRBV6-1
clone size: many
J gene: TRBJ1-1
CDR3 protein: CASSSLQSTEAFF
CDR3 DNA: TGTGCCAGCAGTTCTCTCCAAAGCACTGAAGCTTTCTTT

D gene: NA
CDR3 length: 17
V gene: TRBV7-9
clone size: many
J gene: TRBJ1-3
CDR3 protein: CASSRYGTDYSGNTIYF
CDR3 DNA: TGTGCCAGCAGCCGGTATGGGACGGATTACTCTGGAAACACCATATATTTT

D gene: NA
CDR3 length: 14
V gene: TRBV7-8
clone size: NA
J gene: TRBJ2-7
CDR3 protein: CASSPRRLPYEQYF
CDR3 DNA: TGTGCCAGCAGCCCCCGCCGGCTTCCCTACGAGCAGTACTTC

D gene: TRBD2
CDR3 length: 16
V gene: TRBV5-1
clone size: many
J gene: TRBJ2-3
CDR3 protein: CASSLGTSGSTDTQYF
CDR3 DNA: TGTGCCAGCAGCCTCGGGACTAGCGGGAGCACAGATACGCAGTATTTT

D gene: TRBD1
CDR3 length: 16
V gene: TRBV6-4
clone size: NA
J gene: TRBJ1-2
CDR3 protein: CASTPPPAGGNYGYTF
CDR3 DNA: TGTGCCAGCACCCCTCCCCCCGCAGGGGGTAACTATGGCTACACCTTC

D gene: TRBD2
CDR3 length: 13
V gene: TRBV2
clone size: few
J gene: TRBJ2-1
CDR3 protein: CASTRLAGSEQFF
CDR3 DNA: TGTGCCAGCACCCGACTAGCGGGAAGTGAGCAGTTCTTC

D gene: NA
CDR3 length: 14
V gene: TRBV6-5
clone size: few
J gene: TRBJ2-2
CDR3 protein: CASSHGEGTGELFF
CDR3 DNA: TGTGCCAGCAGTCACGGGGAAGGCACCGGGGAGCTGTTTTTT

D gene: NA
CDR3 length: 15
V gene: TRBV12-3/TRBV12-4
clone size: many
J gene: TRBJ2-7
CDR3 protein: CASREGRASSYEQYF
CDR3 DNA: TGTGCCAGCAGAGAGGGACGAGCTAGCTCCTACGAGCAGTACTTC

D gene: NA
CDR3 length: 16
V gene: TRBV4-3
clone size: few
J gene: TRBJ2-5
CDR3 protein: CASSQMLRSSEKTQYF
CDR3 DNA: TGCGCCAGCAGCCAAATGCTACGGTCGTCAGAAAAGACCCAGTACTTC

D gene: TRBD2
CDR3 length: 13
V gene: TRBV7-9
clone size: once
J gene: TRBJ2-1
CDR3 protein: CASSLALAGDQFF
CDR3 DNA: TGTGCCAGCAGCTTAGCACTAGCGGGAGATCAGTTCTTC

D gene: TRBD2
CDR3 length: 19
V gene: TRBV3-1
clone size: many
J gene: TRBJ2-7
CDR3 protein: CASSRSVGTSGLTIYEQYF
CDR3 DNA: TGTGCCAGCAGCCGCAGTGTAGGGACTAGCGGGCTGACGATATACGAGCAGTACTTC

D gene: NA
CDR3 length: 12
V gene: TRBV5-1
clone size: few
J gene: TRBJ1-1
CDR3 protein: CASSAINTEAFF
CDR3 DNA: TGCGCCAGCAGCGCCATTAACACTGAAGCTTTCTTT

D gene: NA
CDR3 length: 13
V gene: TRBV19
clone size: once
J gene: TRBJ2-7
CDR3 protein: CASSIRGFNEQYF
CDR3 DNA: TGTGCCAGTAGTATCCGGGGGTTCAACGAGCAGTACTTC

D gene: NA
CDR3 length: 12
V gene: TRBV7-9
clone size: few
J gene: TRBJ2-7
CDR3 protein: CASAPTPYEQYF
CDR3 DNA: TGTGCCAGCGCCCCCACCCCCTACGAGCAGTACTTC

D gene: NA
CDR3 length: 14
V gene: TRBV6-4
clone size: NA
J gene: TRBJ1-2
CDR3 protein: CASRRAAVAGRYTF
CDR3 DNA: TGTGCCAGCCGCCGGGCTGCGGTCGCAGGTCGCTACACCTTC

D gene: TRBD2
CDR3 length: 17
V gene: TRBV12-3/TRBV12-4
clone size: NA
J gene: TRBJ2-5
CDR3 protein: CASSLGFSGSEQETQYF
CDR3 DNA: TGTGCCAGCAGTTTGGGTTTTAGCGGGAGTGAACAAGAGACCCAGTACTTC

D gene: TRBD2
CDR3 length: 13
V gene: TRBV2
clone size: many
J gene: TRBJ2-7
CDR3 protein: CASRHTSGIEQYF
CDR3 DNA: TGTGCCAGCAGACACACTAGCGGGATTGAGCAGTACTTC

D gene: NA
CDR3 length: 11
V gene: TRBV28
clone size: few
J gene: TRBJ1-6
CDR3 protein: CAIGGNSPLHF
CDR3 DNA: TGTGCCATCGGTGGGAATTCACCCCTCCACTTT

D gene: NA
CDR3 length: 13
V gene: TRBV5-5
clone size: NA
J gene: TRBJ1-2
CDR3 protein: CASSMGMYYGYTF
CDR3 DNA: TGTGCCAGCAGCATGGGAATGTACTATGGCTACACCTTC

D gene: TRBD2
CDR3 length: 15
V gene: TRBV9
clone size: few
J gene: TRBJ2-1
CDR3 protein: CASSPMGGTYNEQFF
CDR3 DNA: TGTGCCAGCAGCCCCATGGGGGGGACGTACAATGAGCAGTTCTTC

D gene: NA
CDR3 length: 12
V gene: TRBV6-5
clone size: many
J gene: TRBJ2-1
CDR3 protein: CASRPAVGEQFF
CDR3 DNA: TGTGCCAGCAGGCCCGCGGTCGGTGAGCAGTTCTTC

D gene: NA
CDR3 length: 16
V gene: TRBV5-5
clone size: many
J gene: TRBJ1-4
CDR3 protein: CASSLGHETTNEKLFF
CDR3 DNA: TGTGCCAGCAGCTTGGGACACGAGACAACTAATGAAAAACTGTTTTTT

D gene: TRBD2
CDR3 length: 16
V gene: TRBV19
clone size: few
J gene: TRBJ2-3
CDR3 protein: CASSILSGRTGNTQYF
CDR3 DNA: TGTGCCAGTAGTATACTAAGCGGGAGGACGGGAAATACGCAGTATTTT

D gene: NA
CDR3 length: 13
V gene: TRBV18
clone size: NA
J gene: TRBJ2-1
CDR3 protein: CASSPGPPQRKFF
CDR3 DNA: TGTGCCAGCTCACCGGGACCTCCCCAACGGAAGTTCTTC

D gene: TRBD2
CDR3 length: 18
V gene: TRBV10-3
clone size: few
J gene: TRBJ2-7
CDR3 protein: CAISESKMMGEGPYEQYF
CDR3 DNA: TGTGCCATCAGTGAGTCGAAAATGATGGGGGAGGGCCCATACGAGCAGTACTTC

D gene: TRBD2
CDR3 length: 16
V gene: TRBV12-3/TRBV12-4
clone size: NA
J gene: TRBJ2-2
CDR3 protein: CASRTWGGTGTGELFF
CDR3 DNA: TGTGCCAGCAGGACCTGGGGGGGGACGGGGACCGGGGAGCTGTTTTTT

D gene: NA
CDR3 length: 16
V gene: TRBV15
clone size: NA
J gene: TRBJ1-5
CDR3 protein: CATSRDQGPINQPQHF
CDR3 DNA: TGTGCCACCAGCAGAGATCAGGGGCCCATCAATCAGCCCCAGCATTTT